This T cell receptor (beta chain) was retrieved from a study of blood T cells in healthy people across ages. A second 7 to 11 cycle PCR used barcoded and J-beta primers. TCRdb called the 5' RACE reads again in MiXCR, with one record for every CDR3 protein. This sample yields approximately 1.5 million distinct CDR3 sequences, of which about 35% are seen a single time; roughly 10% belongs to the top ten. Samples each had at least 5.5 micrograms of total RNA extracted. General study findings and limits: CMV infection status of these donors was not known. Researchers deemed the diversity estimates from one million T cells underestimates.

To note about this clonotype: Its target is not known.

Germline values: CDR1 SGHRS, CDR2 YFSETQ. V was pared by 6 bases and J by 3 bases, with 13 bases between. The CDR3 has 14 amino acids. The clonotype was recovered from a woman in her twenties or thirties in good health. Sequenced input: blood. The chain combines TRBV5-1 with TRBJ2-1, with a tentative D call TRBD1 (7 bases). The CDR3 reads CASTQGDFYNEQFF. The CDR3 nucleotides read TGCGCCAGCACGCAGGGGGACTTCTACAATGAGCAGTTCTTC.